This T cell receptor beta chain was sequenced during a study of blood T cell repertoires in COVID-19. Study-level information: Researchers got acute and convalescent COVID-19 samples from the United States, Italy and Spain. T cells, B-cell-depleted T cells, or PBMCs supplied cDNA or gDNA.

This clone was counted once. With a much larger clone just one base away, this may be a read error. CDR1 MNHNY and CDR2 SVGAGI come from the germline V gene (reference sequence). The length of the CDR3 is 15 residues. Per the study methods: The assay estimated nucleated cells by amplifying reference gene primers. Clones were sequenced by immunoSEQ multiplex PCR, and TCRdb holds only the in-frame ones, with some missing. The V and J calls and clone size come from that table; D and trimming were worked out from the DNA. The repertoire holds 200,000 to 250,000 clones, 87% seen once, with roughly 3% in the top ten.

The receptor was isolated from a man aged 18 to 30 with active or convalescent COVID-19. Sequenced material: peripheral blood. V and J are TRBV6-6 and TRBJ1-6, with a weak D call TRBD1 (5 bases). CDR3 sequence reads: CASSSPTGEGSPPHF. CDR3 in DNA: TGTGCCAGCAGTTCCCCGACGGGGGAAGGGTCACCCCCCCACTTT.